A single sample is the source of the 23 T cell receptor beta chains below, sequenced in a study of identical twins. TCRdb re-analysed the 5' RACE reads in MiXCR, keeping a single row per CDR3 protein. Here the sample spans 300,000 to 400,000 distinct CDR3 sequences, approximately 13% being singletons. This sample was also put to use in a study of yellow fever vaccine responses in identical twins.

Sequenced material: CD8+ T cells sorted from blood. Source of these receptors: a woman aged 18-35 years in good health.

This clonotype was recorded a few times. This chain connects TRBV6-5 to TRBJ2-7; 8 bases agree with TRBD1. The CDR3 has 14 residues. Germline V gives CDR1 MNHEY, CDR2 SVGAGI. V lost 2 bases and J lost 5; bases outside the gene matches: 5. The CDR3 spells CASSYGQGANEQYF. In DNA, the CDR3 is TGTGCCAGCAGTTACGGACAGGGTGCCAACGAGCAGTACTTC.

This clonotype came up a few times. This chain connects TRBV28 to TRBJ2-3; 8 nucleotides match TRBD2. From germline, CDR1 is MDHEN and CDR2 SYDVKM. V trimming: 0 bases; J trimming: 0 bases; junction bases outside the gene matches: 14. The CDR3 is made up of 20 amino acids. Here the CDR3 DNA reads TGTGCCAGCAGTTTATGGTGGATTGGGACTAGATTAGGAAGCACAGATACGCAGTATTTT. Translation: CASSLWWIGTRLGSTDTQYF. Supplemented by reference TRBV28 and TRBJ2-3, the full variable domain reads DVKVTQSSRYLVKRTGEKVFLECVQDMDHENMFWYRQDPGLGLRLIYFSYDVKMKEKGDIPEGYSVSREKKERFSLILESASTNQTSMYLCASSLWWIGTRLGSTDTQYFGPGTRLTVL.

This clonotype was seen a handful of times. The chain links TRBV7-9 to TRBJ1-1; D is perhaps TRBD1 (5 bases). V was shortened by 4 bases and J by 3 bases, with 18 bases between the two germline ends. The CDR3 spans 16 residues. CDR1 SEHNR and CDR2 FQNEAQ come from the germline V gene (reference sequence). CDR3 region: CASSWDRLIGDTEAFF. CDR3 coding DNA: TGTGCCAGCAGCTGGGACCGCCTGATCGGGGACACTGAAGCTTTCTTT. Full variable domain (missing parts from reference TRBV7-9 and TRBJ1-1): DTGVSQNPRHKITKRGQNVTFRCDPISEHNRLYWYRQTLGQGPEFLTYFQNEAQLEKSRLLSDRFSAERPKGSFSTLEIQRTEQGDSAMYLCASSWDRLIGDTEAFFGQGTRLTVV.

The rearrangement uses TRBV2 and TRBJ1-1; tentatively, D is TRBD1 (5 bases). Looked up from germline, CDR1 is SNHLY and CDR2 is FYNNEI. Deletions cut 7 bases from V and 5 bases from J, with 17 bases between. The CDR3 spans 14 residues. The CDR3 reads CASNPGLLITEAFF. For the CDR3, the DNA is TGTGCCAGCAATCCGGGACTCCTAATTACTGAAGCTTTCTTT.

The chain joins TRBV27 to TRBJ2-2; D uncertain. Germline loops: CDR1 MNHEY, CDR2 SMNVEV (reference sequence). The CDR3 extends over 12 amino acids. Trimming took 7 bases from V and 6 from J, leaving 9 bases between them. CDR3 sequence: CASTHNAGELFF. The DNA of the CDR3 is TGTGCCAGCACACACAACGCCGGGGAGCTGTTTTTT.

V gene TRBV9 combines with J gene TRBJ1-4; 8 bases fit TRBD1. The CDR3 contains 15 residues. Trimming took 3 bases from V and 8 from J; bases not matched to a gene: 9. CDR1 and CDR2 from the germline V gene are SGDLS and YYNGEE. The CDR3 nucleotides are TGTGCCAGCAGCGCGGGGGACAGGAGTTTAGAAAAACTGTTTTTT. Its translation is CASSAGDRSLEKLFF.

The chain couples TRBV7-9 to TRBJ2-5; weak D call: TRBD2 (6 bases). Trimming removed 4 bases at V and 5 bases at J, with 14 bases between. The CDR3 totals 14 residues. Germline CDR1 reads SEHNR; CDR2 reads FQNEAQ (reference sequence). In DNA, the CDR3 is TGTGCCAGCAGCTACCCGGGAGAGCGTGAGACCCAGTACTTC. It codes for CASSYPGERETQYF.

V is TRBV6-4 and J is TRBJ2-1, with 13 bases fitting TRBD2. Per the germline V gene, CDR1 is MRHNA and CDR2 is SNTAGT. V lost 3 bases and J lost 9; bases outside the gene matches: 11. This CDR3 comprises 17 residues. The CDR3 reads CASSELWTSGSFGEQFF. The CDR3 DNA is TGTGCCAGCAGTGAGCTATGGACTAGCGGGAGTTTTGGTGAGCAGTTCTTC.

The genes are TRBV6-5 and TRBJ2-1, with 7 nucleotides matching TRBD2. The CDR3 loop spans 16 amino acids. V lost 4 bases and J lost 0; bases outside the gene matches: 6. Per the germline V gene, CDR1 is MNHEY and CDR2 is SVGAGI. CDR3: CASSWRAGLSYNEQFF. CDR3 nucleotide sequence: TGTGCCAGCAGTTGGAGAGCGGGGCTCTCCTACAATGAGCAGTTCTTC.

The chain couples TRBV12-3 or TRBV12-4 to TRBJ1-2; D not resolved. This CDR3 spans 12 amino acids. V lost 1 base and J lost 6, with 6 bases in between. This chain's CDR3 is CASSLVRDGYTF. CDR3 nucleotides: TGTGCCAGCAGTTTAGTAAGGGATGGCTACACCTTC.

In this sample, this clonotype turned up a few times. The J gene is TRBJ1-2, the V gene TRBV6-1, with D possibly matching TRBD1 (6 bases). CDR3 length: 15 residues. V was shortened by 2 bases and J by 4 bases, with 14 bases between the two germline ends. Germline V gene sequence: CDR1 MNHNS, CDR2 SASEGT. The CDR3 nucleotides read TGTGCCAGCAGTGAACTGGGGGCCCCTCTCTATGGCTACACCTTC. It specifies CASSELGAPLYGYTF.

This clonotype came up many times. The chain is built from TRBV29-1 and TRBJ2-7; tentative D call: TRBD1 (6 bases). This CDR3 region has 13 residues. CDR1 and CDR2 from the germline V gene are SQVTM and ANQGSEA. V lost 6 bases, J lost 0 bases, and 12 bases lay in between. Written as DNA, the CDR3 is TGCAGCGTGGTGGACAGTCTCTCCTACGAGCAGTACTTC. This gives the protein CSVVDSLSYEQYF.

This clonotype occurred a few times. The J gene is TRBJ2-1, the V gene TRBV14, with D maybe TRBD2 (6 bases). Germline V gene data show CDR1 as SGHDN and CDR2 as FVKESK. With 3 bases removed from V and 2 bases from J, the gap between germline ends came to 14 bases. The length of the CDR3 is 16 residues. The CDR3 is CASSQRRRGPYNEQFF. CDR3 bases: TGTGCCAGCAGCCAGAGGAGGCGGGGCCCCTACAATGAGCAGTTCTTC.

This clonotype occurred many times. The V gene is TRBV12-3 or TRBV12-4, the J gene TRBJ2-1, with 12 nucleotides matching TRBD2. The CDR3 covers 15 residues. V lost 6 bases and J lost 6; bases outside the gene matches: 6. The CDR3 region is CASRPGTSGPNEQFF. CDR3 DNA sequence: TGTGCCAGCAGGCCCGGGACTAGCGGGCCCAATGAGCAGTTCTTC.

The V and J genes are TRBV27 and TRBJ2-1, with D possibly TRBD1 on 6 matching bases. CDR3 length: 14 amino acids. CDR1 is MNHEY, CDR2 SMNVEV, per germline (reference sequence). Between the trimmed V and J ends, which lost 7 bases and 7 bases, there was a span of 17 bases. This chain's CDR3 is CASNRGSTLNEQFF. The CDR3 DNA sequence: TGTGCCAGCAATAGGGGGTCCACCTTGAATGAGCAGTTCTTC.

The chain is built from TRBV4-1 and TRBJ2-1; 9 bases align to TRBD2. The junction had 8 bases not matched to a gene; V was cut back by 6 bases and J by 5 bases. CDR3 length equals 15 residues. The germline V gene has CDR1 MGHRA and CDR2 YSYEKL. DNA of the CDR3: TGCGCCAGCAGACAACGGGCGGGAGGGGACAATGAGCAGTTCTTC. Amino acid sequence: CASRQRAGGDNEQFF.

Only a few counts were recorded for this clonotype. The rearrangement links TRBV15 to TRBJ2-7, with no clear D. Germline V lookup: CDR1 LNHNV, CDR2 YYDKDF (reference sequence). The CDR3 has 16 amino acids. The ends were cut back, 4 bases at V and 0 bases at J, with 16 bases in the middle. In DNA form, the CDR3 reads TGTGCCACCAGCACCCTGCTAACACCCCGCTCCTACGAGCAGTACTTC. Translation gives CATSTLLTPRSYEQYF.

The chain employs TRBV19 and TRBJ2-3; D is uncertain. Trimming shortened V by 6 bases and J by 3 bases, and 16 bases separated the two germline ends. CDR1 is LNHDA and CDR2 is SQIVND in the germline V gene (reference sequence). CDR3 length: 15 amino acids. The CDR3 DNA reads TGTGCCAGTAGCACAGCAGCAGTTCCGACAGATACGCAGTATTTT. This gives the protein CASSTAAVPTDTQYF.

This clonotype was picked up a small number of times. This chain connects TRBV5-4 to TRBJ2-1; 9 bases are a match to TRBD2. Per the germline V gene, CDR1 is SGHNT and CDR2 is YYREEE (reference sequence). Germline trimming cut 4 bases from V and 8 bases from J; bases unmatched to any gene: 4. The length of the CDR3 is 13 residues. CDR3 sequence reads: CASSLRTSDEQFF. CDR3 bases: TGTGCCAGCAGCCTCAGGACTAGCGATGAGCAGTTCTTC.

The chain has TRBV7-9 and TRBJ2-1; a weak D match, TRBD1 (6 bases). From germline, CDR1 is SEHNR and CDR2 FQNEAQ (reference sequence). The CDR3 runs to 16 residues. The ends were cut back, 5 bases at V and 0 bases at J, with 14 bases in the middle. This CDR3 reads CASSPQRGSSYNEQFF. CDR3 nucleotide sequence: TGTGCCAGCAGCCCCCAGAGGGGGAGCTCCTACAATGAGCAGTTCTTC.

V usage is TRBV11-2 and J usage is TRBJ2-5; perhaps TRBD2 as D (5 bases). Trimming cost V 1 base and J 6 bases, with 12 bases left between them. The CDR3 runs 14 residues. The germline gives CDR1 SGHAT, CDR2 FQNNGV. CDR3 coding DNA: TGTGCCAGCAGCTTAGGGGATGGAGGCAAGACCCAGTACTTC. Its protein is CASSLGDGGKTQYF.

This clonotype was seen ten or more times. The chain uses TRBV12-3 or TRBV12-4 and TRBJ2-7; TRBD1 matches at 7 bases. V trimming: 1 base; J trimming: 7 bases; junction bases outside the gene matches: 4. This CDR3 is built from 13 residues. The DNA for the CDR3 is TGTGCCAGCAGTTTAGAGGGGGCTGGGGAGCAGTACGTC. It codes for CASSLEGAGEQYV.

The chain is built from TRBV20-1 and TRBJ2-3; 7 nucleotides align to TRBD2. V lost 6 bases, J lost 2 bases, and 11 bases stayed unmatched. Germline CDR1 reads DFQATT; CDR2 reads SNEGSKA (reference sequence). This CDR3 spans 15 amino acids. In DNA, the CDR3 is TGCAGTGCCACTCCCCGGGGGGTGTACACAGATACGCAGTATTTT. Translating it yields CSATPRGVYTDTQYF.